Listed here are 22 T cell receptor beta chains from one sample, sequenced in a study of T-cell memory formation after mild COVID-19. TCRdb itself ran the 5' RACE reads through MiXCR, one entry per CDR3 protein. The sample carries more than 150,000 distinct CDR3 sequences, approximately 17% recorded once. The sample taken for sequencing was PBMCs or a T cell subset sorted from them (not recorded which). All receptors derive from a man in his late teens or twenties who had mild COVID-19 (a few samples of this study predate the infection). Cell type and time point are not known.

Only a few counts were recorded for this clonotype. The V gene is TRBV7-8, the J gene TRBJ1-2; a weak D match, TRBD1 (6 bases). Germline V gene lookup returns CDR1 SGHVS and CDR2 FQNEAQ. The ends were cut back, 5 bases at V and 3 bases at J, with 16 bases in the middle. The CDR3 runs 15 residues. CDR3 loop: CASSPTGTPYYGYTF. The DNA for the CDR3 is TGTGCCAGCAGCCCCACAGGGACCCCCTACTATGGCTACACCTTC.

V and J are TRBV12-5 and TRBJ2-5; TRBD1 agrees at 8 bases. The V gene end was trimmed by 5 bases and the J gene end by 2 bases; junction bases not matched to a gene: 7. In germline, CDR1 is LGHNT, CDR2 FRNRAP. The CDR3 has 15 amino acids. This chain's CDR3 is CASGPGQGPQETQYF. CDR3 DNA sequence: TGTGCTAGTGGTCCCGGACAGGGACCTCAAGAGACCCAGTACTTC.

Only a few counts were recorded for this clonotype. The gene calls are TRBV4-3 and TRBJ2-7; 9 bases align to TRBD2. V shed 3 bases, J shed 3 bases, and the junction held 18 bases outside the gene matches. The CDR3 spans 19 residues. Germline V gene sequence: CDR1 LGHNA, CDR2 YSLEER. This CDR3 reads CASSHLRTGSGTSNYEQYF. The CDR3 bases are TGCGCCAGCAGCCACTTGAGGACGGGTAGCGGGACTAGCAACTACGAGCAGTACTTC.

The J gene is TRBJ2-3, the V gene TRBV5-1, with TRBD2 matching over 10 bases. Germline trimming cut 3 bases from V and 14 bases from J; bases unmatched to any gene: 15. CDR1 and CDR2 (germline): SGHRS, YFSETQ. This CDR3 comprises 15 residues. CDR3 loop: CASSSSSGGTPQLYF. The DNA for the CDR3 is TGCGCCAGCAGCTCCTCTAGCGGGGGAACCCCACAACTGTATTTT.

The sample holds a few counts of this clonotype. The chain couples TRBV10-2 to TRBJ2-7; TRBD2 is a possible D gene (5 bases). Germline CDR1 is WSHSY and CDR2 is SAAADI. The V end was cut by 3 bases, the J end by 5 bases, with 11 bases between. The CDR3 is 13 amino acids. This CDR3 is CASSDGMTNEQYF. The CDR3 nucleotides are TGCGCCAGCAGTGATGGGATGACTAACGAGCAGTACTTC.

This clonotype was seen at least ten times. This rearrangement joins TRBV7-2 to TRBJ2-1; D not certain. Germline CDR1 is SGHTA and CDR2 is FQGNSA. The V end was cut by 2 bases, the J end by 4 bases, with 15 bases between. This CDR3 comprises 16 residues. The CDR3 loop reads CASSLLGLTTYNEQFF. The CDR3, as DNA: TGTGCCAGCAGCTTATTGGGCCTAACGACTTACAATGAGCAGTTCTTC.

The chain carries TRBV7-2 and TRBJ1-6, with a tentative D call TRBD1 (5 bases). This CDR3 region has 15 residues. Trimming removed 8 bases at V and 10 bases at J, with 21 bases between. Looked up from germline, CDR1 is SGHTA and CDR2 is FQGNSA. The CDR3 loop reads CASHTRDPRDSPLHF. The CDR3 region has the DNA TGTGCCAGCCACACCAGGGACCCTAGGGACTCACCCCTCCACTTT.

The V gene is TRBV7-9, the J gene TRBJ1-6; TRBD1 aligns across 7 bases. This CDR3 comprises 13 residues. The germline V gene encodes CDR1 SEHNR and CDR2 FQNEAQ (reference sequence). The V segment lost 5 bases and the J segment 12 bases; nucleotides outside the gene matches: 7. DNA of the CDR3: TGTGCCAGCAGCCGAGAGGGGGCTTTACCCCTCCACTTT. This gives the protein CASSREGALPLHF. The full variable domain, completed using reference TRBV7-9 and TRBJ1-6, is DTGVSQNPRHKITKRGQNVTFRCDPISEHNRLYWYRQTLGQGPEFLTYFQNEAQLEKSRLLSDRFSAERPKGSFSTLEIQRTEQGDSAMYLCASSREGALPLHFGNGTRLTVT.

CDR3 loop: CASSPYSRVHQYF. CDR3 bases: TGTGCCAGCAGCCCCTATTCCCGGGTTCATCAGTACTTC. The chain joins TRBV11-2 to TRBJ2-4; no definite D call. Between the trimmed V and J ends, which lost 5 bases and 12 bases, there was a span of 17 bases. CDR1 is SGHAT, CDR2 FQNNGV, per germline. The CDR3 is 13 amino acids.

The chain couples TRBV5-1 to TRBJ1-4, with unresolved D. The CDR3 runs to 14 residues. Trimming took 2 bases from V and 2 from J, leaving 7 bases between them. Germline CDR1 SGHRS, CDR2 YFSETQ. The chain's CDR3 is CASSFSTTNEKLFF. The CDR3 bases are TGCGCCAGCAGCTTCAGTACGACTAATGAAAAACTGTTTTTT.

This clonotype was found a few times. The chain employs TRBV9 and TRBJ1-5, with D hard to call. Per germline, CDR1 SGDLS and CDR2 YYNGEE. Trimming removed 0 bases from V and 5 bases from J, with 12 bases in between. The CDR3 has 15 residues. CDR3 sequence: CASSVGSGNDQPQHF. As DNA, the CDR3 is TGTGCCAGCAGCGTAGGATCTGGGAATGATCAGCCCCAGCATTTT. The whole variable domain, filled in from reference TRBV9 and TRBJ1-5, reads DSGVTQTPKHLITATGQRVTLRCSPRSGDLSVYWYQQSLDQGLQFLIQYYNGEERAKGNILERFSAQQFPDLHSELNLSSLELGDSALYFCASSVGSGNDQPQHFGDGTRLSIL.

The table lists this clonotype with a few counts. J is TRBJ2-5 and V is TRBV3-1; 8 positions match TRBD1. V lost 1 base to trimming and J lost 5 bases; unmatched junction nucleotides: 6. CDR1 is LGHDT and CDR2 is YNNKEL in the germline V gene (reference sequence). This CDR3 has 15 amino acids. The CDR3, as DNA: TGTGCCAGCAGCCAAGGGACAGGGAGAGGGGAGACCCAGTACTTC. It encodes CASSQGTGRGETQYF.

The genes are TRBV5-1 and TRBJ2-3; 8 nucleotides line up with TRBD2. The CDR3 sequence is 16 residues long. V trimming: 4 bases; J trimming: 3 bases; junction bases outside the gene matches: 10. Germline V lookup: CDR1 SGHRS, CDR2 YFSETQ. Here the CDR3 reads CASSPPMASGTDTQYF. The CDR3 DNA reads TGCGCCAGCAGCCCCCCCATGGCTAGCGGGACAGATACGCAGTATTTT. The whole variable domain, filled in from reference TRBV5-1 and TRBJ2-3, reads KAGVTQTPRYLIKTRGQQVTLSCSPISGHRSVSWYQQTPGQGLQFLFEYFSETQRNKGNFPGRFSGRQFSNSRSEMNVSTLELGDSALYLCASSPPMASGTDTQYFGPGTRLTVL.

The rearrangement joins TRBV3-1 to TRBJ2-1; the D call may be TRBD1 or TRBD2 (5 bases each). From germline, CDR1 is LGHDT and CDR2 YNNKEL (reference sequence). Trimming cost V 11 bases and J 0 bases, with 8 bases left between them. CDR3 length: 12 residues. The CDR3 protein is CAAGASYNEQFF. DNA of the CDR3: TGTGCCGCCGGGGCCTCCTACAATGAGCAGTTCTTC.

The chain carries TRBV18 and TRBJ2-5, with 7 bases identical to TRBD1. V shed 4 bases, J shed 2 bases, and the junction held 4 bases outside the gene matches. The CDR3 spans 14 residues. From germline, CDR1 is KGHSH and CDR2 LQKENI. As DNA, the CDR3 is TGTGCCAGCTCACGCCGGGACAGACAAGAGACCCAGTACTTC. This sequence encodes CASSRRDRQETQYF.

V and J are TRBV7-3 and TRBJ1-1; D unresolved. Trimming left V 4 bases short and J 6 bases short, with 12 bases between. CDR3 size: 13 residues. Per the germline V gene, CDR1 is SGHTA and CDR2 is FQGTGA. This CDR3 reads CASSSSVEAEAFF. The CDR3 bases are TGTGCCAGCAGCTCGTCGGTCGAGGCTGAAGCTTTCTTT.

The gene calls are TRBV29-1 and TRBJ1-1, with unresolved D. Trimming took off 2 bases at V and 10 bases at J, with 17 bases between the two ends. CDR1 and CDR2 from the germline V gene are SQVTM and ANQGSEA. The CDR3 totals 13 residues. CDR3 coding DNA: TGCAGCGTTGAAACGGCCTCGGGGAGCGGAGCTTTCTTT. This gives the protein CSVETASGSGAFF.

This clonotype has a handful of counts. This sequence joins TRBV5-1 and TRBJ2-5, with 8 bases that match TRBD1. This CDR3 is built from 16 residues. Trimming removed 4 bases from V and 1 base from J; junction bases left unmatched: 9. Germline V CDR1 and CDR2: SGHRS, YFSETQ. The CDR3 DNA reads TGCGCCAGCAGCCTCCGACAGGGGAGGTCCCAAGAGACCCAGTACTTC. This codes for CASSLRQGRSQETQYF.

The chain links TRBV10-3 to TRBJ2-3, with 7 bases that match TRBD1. With V trimmed by 11 bases and J by 3 bases, 8 bases remained unmatched. Per the germline V gene, CDR1 is ENHRY and CDR2 is SYGVKD. The CDR3 length is 13 residues. DNA of the CDR3: TGTGCCTCACGAGAGACAGGGACAGATACGCAGTATTTT. This translates into CASRETGTDTQYF.

This clonotype was recorded a few times. The chain recombines TRBV14 with TRBJ2-1; D may correspond to TRBD1 or TRBD2 (5 bases each). This CDR3 has 16 amino acids. Germline V CDR1 and CDR2: SGHDN, FVKESK. V was pared by 3 bases and J by 5 bases, with 17 bases between. CDR3 amino acids: CASSQEYWGTDNEQFF. The CDR3 DNA is TGTGCCAGCAGCCAGGAATATTGGGGGACCGACAATGAGCAGTTCTTC.

The chain couples TRBV4-3 to TRBJ2-1; D ambiguous. The germline V and J ends were trimmed by 5 bases and 9 bases, with 17 bases remaining between them. The CDR3 is 14 residues long. CDR1 and CDR2 (germline): LGHNA, YSLEER. CDR3 residues: CASSSPGPSSEQFF. CDR3 nucleotides: TGCGCCAGCAGCTCCCCGGGCCCCAGCAGTGAGCAGTTCTTC.

This clonotype was detected a few times. This rearrangement joins TRBV10-3 to TRBJ2-3; TRBD1 matches at 7 bases. The CDR3 extends over 18 amino acids. Per the germline V gene, CDR1 is ENHRY and CDR2 is SYGVKD. V lost 3 bases to trimming and J lost 4 bases; unmatched junction nucleotides: 16. The CDR3 reads CAISDRRDSFRSPDTQYF. The DNA for the CDR3 is TGTGCCATCAGTGACAGAAGGGACAGCTTCCGGTCCCCAGATACGCAGTATTTT.